Below, one T cell receptor (beta chain) is given with its context. Its antigen is currently unknown. This entry belongs to a study of cytotoxic CD8 clonotypes in ibrutinib-treated CLL. Study in general: 24 partial and 2 complete responses; at median roughly 70 months, around 14 remitted, 12 progressed. Findings of the study overall: Clonotypes that were public were uncommon, and they contracted or stayed stable on treatment. Relative to age-matched healthy donors, clonality at baseline was higher, and it tracked circulating CD8+ T-cell counts.

With V trimmed by 3 bases and J by 3 bases, 6 bases remained unmatched. CDR1 and CDR2 from the germline V gene are SGHKS and YYEKEE (reference sequence). The CDR3 sequence is 14 residues long. Researchers set a sequencing depth target of 1 in 200,000 to 1 in 1 million T cells. Generated by immunoSEQ multiplex PCR, the TCRdb table keeps only in-frame clones and is missing some. In the table there are some 130,000 clones, under 90% of which are singletons. Here the sequenced sample was PBMCs, taken after 24 months of ibrutinib treatment. The chain combines TRBV5-5 with TRBJ2-7; TRBD1 agrees at 7 bases. The sequence derives from a human donor with chronic lymphocytic leukemia. CDR3 protein: CASSSRGQSYEQYF. The CDR3 DNA reads as TGTGCCAGCAGCTCCCGGGGACAGAGCTACGAGCAGTACTTC. Using reference TRBV5-5 and TRBJ2-7 for the parts outside the CDR3, the full variable domain is DAGVTQSPTHLIKTRGQQVTLRCSPISGHKSVSWYQQVLGQGPQFIFQYYEKEERGRGNFPDRFSARQFPNYSSELNVNALLLGDSALYLCASSSRGQSYEQYFGPGTRLTVT.